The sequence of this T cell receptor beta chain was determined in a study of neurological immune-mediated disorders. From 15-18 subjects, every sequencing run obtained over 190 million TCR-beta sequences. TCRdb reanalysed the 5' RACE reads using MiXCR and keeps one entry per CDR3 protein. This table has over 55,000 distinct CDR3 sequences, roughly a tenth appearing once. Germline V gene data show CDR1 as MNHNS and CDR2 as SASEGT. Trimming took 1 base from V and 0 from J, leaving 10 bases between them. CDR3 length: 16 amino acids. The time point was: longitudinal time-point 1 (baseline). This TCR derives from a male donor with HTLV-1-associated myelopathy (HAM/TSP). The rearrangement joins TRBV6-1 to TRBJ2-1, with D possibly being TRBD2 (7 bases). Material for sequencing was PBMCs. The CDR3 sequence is CASSEGRGGSYNEQFF. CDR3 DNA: TGTGCCAGCAGTGAAGGGAGGGGGGGCTCCTACAATGAGCAGTTCTTC.